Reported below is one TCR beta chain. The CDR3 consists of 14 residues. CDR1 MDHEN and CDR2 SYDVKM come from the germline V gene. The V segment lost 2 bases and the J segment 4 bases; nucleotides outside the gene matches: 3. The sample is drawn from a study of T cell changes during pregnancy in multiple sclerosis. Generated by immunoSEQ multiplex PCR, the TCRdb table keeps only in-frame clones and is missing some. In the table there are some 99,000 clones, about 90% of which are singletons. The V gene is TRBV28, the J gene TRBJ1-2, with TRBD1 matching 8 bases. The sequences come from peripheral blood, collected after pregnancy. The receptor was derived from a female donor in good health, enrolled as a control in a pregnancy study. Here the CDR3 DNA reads TGTGCCAGCAGTTTACCGACAGGGGTCTATGGCTACACCTTC. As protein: CASSLPTGVYGYTF.